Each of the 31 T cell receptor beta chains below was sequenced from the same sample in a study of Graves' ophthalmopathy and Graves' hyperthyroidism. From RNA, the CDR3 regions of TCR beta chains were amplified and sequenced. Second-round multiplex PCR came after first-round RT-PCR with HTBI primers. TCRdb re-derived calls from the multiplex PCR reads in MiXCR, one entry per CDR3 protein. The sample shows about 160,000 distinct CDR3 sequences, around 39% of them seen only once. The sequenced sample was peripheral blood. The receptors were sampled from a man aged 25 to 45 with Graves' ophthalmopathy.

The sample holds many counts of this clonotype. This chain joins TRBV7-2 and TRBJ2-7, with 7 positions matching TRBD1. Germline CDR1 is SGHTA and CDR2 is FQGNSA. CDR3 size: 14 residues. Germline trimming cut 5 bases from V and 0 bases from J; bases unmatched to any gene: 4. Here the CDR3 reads CASSPGQPSYEQYF. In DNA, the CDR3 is TGTGCCAGCAGCCCGGGACAGCCCTCCTACGAGCAGTACTTC.

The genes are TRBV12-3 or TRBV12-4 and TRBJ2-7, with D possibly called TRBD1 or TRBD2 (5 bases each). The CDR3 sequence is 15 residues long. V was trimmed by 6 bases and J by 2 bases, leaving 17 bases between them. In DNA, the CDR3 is TGTGCCAGCAGCCCCTCGGGACGGTACCCCTACGAGCAGTACTTC. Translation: CASSPSGRYPYEQYF.

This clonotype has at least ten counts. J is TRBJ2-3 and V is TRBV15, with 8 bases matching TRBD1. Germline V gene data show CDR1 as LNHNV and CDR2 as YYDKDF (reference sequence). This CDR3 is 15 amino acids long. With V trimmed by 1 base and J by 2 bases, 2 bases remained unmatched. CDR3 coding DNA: TGTGCCACCAGCAGAGGGCAGGGGGCCACAGATACGCAGTATTTT. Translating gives CATSRGQGATDTQYF. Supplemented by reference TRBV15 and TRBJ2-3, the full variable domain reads DAMVIQNPRYQVTQFGKPVTLSCSQTLNHNVMYWYQQKSSQAPKLLFHYYDKDFNNEADTPDNFQSRRPNTSFCFLDIRSPGLGDTAMYLCATSRGQGATDTQYFGPGTRLTVL.

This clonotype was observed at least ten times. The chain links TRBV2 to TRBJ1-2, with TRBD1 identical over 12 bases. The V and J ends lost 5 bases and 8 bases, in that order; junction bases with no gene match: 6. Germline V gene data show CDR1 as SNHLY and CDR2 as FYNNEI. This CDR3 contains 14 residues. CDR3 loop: CASSRDRGRGGYTF. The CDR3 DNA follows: TGTGCCAGCAGTCGGGACAGGGGGCGCGGAGGCTACACCTTC. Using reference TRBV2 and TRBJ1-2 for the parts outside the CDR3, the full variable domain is EPEVTQTPSHQVTQMGQEVILRCVPISNHLYFYWYRQILGQKVEFLVSFYNNEISEKSEIFDDQFSVERPDGSNFTLKIRSTKLEDSAMYFCASSRDRGRGGYTFGSGTRLTVV.

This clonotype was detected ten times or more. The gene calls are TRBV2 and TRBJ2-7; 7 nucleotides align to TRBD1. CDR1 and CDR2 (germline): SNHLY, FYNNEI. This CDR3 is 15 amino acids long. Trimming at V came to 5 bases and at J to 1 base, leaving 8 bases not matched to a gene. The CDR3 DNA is TGTGCCAGCAGTCCGGGACAGCGTCTTTCCTACGAGCAGTACTTC. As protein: CASSPGQRLSYEQYF.

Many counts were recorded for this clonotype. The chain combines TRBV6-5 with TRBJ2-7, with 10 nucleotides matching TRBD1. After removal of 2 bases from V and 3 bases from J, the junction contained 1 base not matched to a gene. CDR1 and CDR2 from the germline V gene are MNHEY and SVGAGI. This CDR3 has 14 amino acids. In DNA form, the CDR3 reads TGTGCCAGCAGTTACGGGGACAGGGGCTACGAGCAGTACTTC. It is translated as CASSYGDRGYEQYF.

The CDR3 region has the DNA TGTGCCAGCAGCTCGACCACAGGGAGCTCTGGAAACACCATATATTTT. This sequence encodes CASSSTTGSSGNTIYF. The chain carries TRBV9 and TRBJ1-3; D perhaps matches TRBD1 (6 bases). CDR3 length equals 16 residues. Germline assignment: CDR1 SGDLS and CDR2 YYNGEE. V shed 4 bases and J shed 0 bases, with 14 bases lying between them.

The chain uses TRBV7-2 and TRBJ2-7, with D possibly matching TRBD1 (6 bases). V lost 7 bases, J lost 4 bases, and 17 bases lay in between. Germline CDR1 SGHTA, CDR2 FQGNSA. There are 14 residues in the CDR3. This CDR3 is CASIVLRDTYEQYF. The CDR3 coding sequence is TGTGCCAGCATCGTACTCCGGGACACATACGAGCAGTACTTC.

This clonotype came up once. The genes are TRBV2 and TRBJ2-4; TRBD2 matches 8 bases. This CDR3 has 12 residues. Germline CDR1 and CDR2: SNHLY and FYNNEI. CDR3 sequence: CASGTSKNIQYF. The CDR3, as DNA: TGTGCTAGCGGGACTAGCAAAAACATTCAGTACTTC. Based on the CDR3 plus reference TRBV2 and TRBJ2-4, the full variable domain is EPEVTQTPSHQVTQMGQEVILRCVPISNHLYFYWYRQILGQKVEFLVSFYNNEISEKSEIFDDQFSVERPDGSNFTLKIRSTKLEDSAMYFCASGTSKNIQYFGAGTRLSVL.

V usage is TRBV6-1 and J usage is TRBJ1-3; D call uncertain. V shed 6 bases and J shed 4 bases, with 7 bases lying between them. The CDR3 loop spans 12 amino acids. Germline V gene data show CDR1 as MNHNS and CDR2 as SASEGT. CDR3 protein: CASRATGNTIYF. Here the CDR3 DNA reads TGTGCCAGCAGGGCAACGGGAAACACCATATATTTT.

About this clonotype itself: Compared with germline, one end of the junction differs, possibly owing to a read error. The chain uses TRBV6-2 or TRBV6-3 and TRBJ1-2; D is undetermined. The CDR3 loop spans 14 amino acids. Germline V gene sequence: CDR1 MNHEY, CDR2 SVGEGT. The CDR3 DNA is TGTGCCAGCAGAACGCCGGGCGATACCTATGGCTACACCTTT. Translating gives CASRTPGDTYGYTF.

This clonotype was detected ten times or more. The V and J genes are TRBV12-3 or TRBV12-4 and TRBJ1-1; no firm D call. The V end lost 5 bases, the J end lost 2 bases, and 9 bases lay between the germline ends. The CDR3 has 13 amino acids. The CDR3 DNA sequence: TGTGCCAGCAGTCCTCGAGGCAACACTGAAGCTTTCTTT. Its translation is CASSPRGNTEAFF.

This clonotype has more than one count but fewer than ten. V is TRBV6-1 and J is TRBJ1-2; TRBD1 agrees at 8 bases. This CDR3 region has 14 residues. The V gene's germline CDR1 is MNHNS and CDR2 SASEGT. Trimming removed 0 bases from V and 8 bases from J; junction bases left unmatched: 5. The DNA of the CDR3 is TGTGCCAGCAGTGAAGCCGGGGCAGGGGGCGGCTACACCTTC. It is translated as CASSEAGAGGGYTF.

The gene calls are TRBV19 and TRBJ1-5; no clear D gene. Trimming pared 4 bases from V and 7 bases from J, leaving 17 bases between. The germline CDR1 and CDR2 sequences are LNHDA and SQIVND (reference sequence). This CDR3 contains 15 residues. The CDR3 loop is CASSTSTGLRQPQHF. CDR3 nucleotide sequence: TGTGCCAGTAGTACATCAACCGGTCTGAGGCAGCCCCAGCATTTT.

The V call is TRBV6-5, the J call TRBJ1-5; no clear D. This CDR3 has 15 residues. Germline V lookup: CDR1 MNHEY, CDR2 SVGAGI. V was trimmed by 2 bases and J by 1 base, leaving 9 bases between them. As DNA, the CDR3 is TGTGCCAGCAGTTACACAGATCGAAGCAATCAGCCCCAGCATTTT. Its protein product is CASSYTDRSNQPQHF.

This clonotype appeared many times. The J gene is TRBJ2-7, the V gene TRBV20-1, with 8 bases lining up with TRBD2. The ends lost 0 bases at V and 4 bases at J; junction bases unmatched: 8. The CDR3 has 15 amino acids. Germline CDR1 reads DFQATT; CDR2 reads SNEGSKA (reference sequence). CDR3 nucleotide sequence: TGCAGTGCTAGAGATTCAAGCGGGAGTACGTACGAGCAGTACTTC. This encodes CSARDSSGSTYEQYF.

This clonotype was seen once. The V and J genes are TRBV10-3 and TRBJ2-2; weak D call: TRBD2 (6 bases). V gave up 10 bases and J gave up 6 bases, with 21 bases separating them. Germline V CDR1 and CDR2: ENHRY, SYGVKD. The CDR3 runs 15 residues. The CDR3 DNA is TGTGCCACCCTACGGTCGGGCCCGGGGGCCGGGGAGCTGTTTTTT. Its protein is CATLRSGPGAGELFF.

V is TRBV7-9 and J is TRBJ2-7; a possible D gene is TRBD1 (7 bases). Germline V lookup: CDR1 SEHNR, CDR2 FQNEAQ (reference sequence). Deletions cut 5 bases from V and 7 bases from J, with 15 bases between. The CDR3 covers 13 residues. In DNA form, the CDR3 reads TGTGCCAGCAGCCACTCCAGGGGGGAGGAGCAGTACTTC. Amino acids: CASSHSRGEEQYF.

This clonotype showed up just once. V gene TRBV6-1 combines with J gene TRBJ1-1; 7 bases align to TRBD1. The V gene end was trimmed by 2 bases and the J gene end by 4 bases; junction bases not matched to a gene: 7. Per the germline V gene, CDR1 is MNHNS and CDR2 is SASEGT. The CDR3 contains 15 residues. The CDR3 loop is CASSETRQGGTEAFF. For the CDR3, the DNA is TGTGCCAGCAGTGAAACCCGACAGGGAGGCACTGAAGCTTTCTTT.

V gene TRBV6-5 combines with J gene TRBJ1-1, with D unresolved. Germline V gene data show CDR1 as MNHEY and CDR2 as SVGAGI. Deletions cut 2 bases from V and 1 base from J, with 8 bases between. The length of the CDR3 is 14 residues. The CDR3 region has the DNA TGTGCCAGCAGTTACACCGGGAAGAACACTGAAGCTTTCTTT. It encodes CASSYTGKNTEAFF.

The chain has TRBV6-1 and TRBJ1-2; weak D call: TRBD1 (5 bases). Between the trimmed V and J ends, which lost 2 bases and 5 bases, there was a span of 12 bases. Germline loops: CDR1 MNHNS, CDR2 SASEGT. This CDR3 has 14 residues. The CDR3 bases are TGTGCCAGCAGTGAACTGGGGCGCGTATATGGCTACACCTTC. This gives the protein CASSELGRVYGYTF.

CDR3 DNA: TGTGCCAGCAGCTTGGTGGTGGAAAACACCATATATTTT. As protein: CASSLVVENTIYF. The chain combines TRBV7-2 with TRBJ1-3; no clear D. Germline lookup yields CDR1 SGHTA and CDR2 FQGNSA. Trimming pared 3 bases from V and 6 bases from J, leaving 9 bases between. This CDR3 spans 13 amino acids.

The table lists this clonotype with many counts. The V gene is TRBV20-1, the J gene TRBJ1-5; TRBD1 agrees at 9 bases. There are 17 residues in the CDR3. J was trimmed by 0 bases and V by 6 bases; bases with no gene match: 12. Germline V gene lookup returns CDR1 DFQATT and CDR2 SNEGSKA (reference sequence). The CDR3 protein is CSALTGGGGNSNQPQHF. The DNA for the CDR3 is TGCAGTGCGCTGACAGGGGGAGGAGGGAATAGCAATCAGCCCCAGCATTTT.

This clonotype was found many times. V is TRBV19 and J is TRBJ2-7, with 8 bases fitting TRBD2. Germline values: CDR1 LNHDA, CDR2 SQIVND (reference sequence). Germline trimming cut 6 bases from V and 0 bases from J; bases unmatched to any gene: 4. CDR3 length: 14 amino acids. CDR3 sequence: CASRSSGGSYEQYF. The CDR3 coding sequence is TGTGCCAGTAGGAGCAGCGGGGGCTCCTACGAGCAGTACTTC.

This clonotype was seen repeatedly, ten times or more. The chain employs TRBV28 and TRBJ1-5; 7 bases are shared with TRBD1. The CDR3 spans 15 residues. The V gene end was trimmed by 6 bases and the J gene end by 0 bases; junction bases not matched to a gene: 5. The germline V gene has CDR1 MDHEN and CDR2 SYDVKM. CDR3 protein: CASRLGQISNQPQHF. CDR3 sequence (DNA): TGTGCCAGCAGACTGGGACAGATTAGCAATCAGCCCCAGCATTTT.

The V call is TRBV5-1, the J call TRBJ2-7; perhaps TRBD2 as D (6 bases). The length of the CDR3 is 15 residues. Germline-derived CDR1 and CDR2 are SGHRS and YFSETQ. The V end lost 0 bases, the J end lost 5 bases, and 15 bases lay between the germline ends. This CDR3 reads CASSLVRGLINEQYF. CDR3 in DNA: TGCGCCAGCAGCTTGGTGCGGGGTTTGATAAACGAGCAGTACTTC.

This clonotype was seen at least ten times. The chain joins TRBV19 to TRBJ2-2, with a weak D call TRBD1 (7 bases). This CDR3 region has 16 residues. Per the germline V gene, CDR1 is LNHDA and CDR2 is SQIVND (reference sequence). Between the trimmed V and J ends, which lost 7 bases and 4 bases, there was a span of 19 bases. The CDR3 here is CASIGGGGAGTGELFF. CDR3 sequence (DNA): TGTGCCAGTATCGGCGGAGGGGGCGCTGGCACCGGGGAGCTGTTTTTT.

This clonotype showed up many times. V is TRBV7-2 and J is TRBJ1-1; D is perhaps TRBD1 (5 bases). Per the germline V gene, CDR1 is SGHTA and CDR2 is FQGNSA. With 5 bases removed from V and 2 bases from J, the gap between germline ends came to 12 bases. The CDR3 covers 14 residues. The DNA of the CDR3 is TGTGCCAGCAGCGTGACAGCCACTAACACTGAAGCTTTCTTT. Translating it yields CASSVTATNTEAFF.

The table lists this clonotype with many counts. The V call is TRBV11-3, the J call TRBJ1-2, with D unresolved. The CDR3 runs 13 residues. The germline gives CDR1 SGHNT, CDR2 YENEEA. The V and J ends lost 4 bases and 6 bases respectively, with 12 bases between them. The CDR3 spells CASSSDSPNGYTF. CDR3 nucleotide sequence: TGTGCCAGCAGCTCGGACTCGCCTAATGGCTACACCTTC.

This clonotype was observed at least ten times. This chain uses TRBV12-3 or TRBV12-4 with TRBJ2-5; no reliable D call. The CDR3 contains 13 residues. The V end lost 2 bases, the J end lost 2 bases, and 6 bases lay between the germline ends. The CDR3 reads CASSLSGQETQYF. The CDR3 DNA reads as TGTGCCAGCAGTTTAAGTGGGCAAGAGACCCAGTACTTC.

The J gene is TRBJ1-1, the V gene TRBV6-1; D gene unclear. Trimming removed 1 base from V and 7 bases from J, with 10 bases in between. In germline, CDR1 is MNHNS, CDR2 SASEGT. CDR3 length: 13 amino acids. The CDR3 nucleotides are TGTGCCAGCAGTGAAGAGGGAGGGCTTGAAGCTTTCTTT. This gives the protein CASSEEGGLEAFF.